This T cell receptor beta chain was observed in a study of blood T cell repertoires in COVID-19. Original processing methods: By means of reference gene primer amplification, nucleated cell counts were estimated. Using immunoSEQ multiplex PCR, the repertoire was profiled, and TCRdb retains in-frame clones only, with some absent. V and J calls and clone size come straight from that table; D and trimming were deduced from the DNA. The sample comprises 100,000 to 150,000 clones, 88% of which are singletons, and 1% to 1.5% rests with the top ten. There are 16 residues in the CDR3. Trimming took off 3 bases at V and 2 bases at J, with 13 bases between the two ends. Germline loops: CDR1 SGHTA, CDR2 FQGTGA.

Sequenced sample: peripheral blood. V is TRBV7-3 and J is TRBJ2-2, with D perhaps matching TRBD1 (6 bases). The sequence derives from a woman at least 80 years old with acute or convalescent COVID-19. CDR3 DNA: TGTGCCAGCAGCTTTTGGGGGACACCTAACACCGGGGAGCTGTTTTTT. It codes for CASSFWGTPNTGELFF.